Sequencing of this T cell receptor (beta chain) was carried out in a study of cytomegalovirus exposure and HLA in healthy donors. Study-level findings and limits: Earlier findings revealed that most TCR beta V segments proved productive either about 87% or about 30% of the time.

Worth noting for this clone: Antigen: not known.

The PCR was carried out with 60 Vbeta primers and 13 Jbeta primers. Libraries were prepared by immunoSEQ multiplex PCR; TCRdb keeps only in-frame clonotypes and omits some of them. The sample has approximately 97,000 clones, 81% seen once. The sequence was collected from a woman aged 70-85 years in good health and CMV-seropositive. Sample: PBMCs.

The CDR3 DNA reads TGCGCCAGCAGCCTACCGACAGGGGATAACTATGGCTACACCTTC. It codes for CASSLPTGDNYGYTF. The rearrangement uses TRBV5-1 and TRBJ1-2, with 8 bases lining up with TRBD1. With V trimmed by 4 bases and J by 1 base, 6 bases remained unmatched. The CDR3 covers 15 residues. Germline V gene sequence: CDR1 SGHRS, CDR2 YFSETQ.